The T cell receptor (beta chain) described here comes from a study of blood T cell repertoires in COVID-19. CDR3 length equals 15 residues. Germline loops: CDR1 MNHEY, CDR2 SVGAGI. V gave up 2 bases and J gave up 4 bases; unmatched junction bases: 3. The repertoire was sequenced with immunoSEQ multiplex PCR; TCRdb's copy has only in-frame clones and lacks some. The sample carries about 170,000 clones, approximately 80% recorded once. V usage is TRBV6-5 and J usage is TRBJ2-2; 8 bases match TRBD1. Sample: peripheral blood. The sequence was obtained from a woman of 80 years or more with acute or convalescent COVID-19. CDR3 DNA sequence: TGTGCCAGCAGTTACGGGACAGGCCCCACCGGGGAGCTGTTTTTT. This sequence encodes CASSYGTGPTGELFF.